This passage covers 7 T cell receptor beta chains from one sample sequenced in a study of graft-versus-host responses after intestinal transplantation. Here immunoSEQ multiplex PCR was the method, and the copy in TCRdb shows in-frame clones only, minus some. The sample has some 55,000 clones, 91% seen once; the top ten hold roughly 5.5%. The input for sequencing was PBMCs, taken nearly 670 days after intestinal transplant. These receptor sequences come from a human patient who received an intestinal transplant, so some T cells may come from the graft donor.

The chain has TRBV19 and TRBJ1-2, with TRBD1 matching over 10 bases. CDR1 is LNHDA and CDR2 is SQIVND in the germline V gene (reference sequence). The CDR3 is 14 residues long. V shed 2 bases and J 6 bases; nucleotides not matched to a gene: 3. The CDR3 sequence is CASSIRTGGDGYTF. The CDR3 DNA follows: TGTGCCAGTAGTATAAGGACAGGGGGTGATGGCTACACCTTC.

The rearrangement uses TRBV4-1 and TRBJ1-2; D is undetermined. CDR1 and CDR2 from the germline V gene are MGHRA and YSYEKL. The CDR3 is 16 amino acids. The germline V and J ends were trimmed by 2 bases and 3 bases, with 16 bases remaining between them. The CDR3 is CASSQFFYLPHYGYTF. The CDR3 bases are TGCGCCAGCAGCCAATTTTTTTACCTACCCCACTATGGCTACACCTTC.

This chain connects TRBV13 to TRBJ2-1, with 10 bases lining up with TRBD2. Germline assignment: CDR1 PRHDT and CDR2 FYEKMQ (reference sequence). This CDR3 has 15 amino acids. J lost 2 bases, V lost 5 bases, and 3 bases had no gene match. In DNA, the CDR3 is TGTGCCAGCAGCGAAGCGGGGGGGGCCTACAATGAGCAGTTCTTC. Protein product: CASSEAGGAYNEQFF.

This clone was seen only once. This rearrangement joins TRBV4-1 to TRBJ1-5; TRBD1 is a possible D gene (5 bases). The germline gives CDR1 MGHRA, CDR2 YSYEKL. Trimming removed 2 bases from V and 0 bases from J, with 17 bases in between. This CDR3 is built from 18 residues. CDR3 in amino acids: CASSQLVETAYSNQPQHF. Written as DNA, the CDR3 is TGCGCCAGCAGCCAATTGGTAGAGACAGCATATAGCAATCAGCCCCAGCATTTT.

V gene TRBV2 combines with J gene TRBJ2-7; no definite D call. CDR1 and CDR2 from the germline V gene are SNHLY and FYNNEI. The CDR3 has 16 residues. Trimming left V 4 bases short and J 0 bases short, with 16 bases between. The CDR3 DNA follows: TGTGCCAGCAGTGCATTGCCCAGCGCCCCCTCCTACGAGCAGTACTTC. Translated, it gives CASSALPSAPSYEQYF.

This clone was observed a single time. The V and J genes are TRBV12-2 and TRBJ2-7. TRBV12-2 is noted as a pseudogene. This CDR3 has 13 residues. The CDR3 region has the DNA TGTGCAAGTCGCTTGGGCCCACCGGAGGAGCAGTACTTC. Amino acid sequence: CASRLGPPEEQYF.

The J gene is TRBJ2-3, the V gene TRBV10-1; 10 bases are shared with TRBD2. Germline V gene lookup returns CDR1 WNHNN and CDR2 SYGVQD (reference sequence). V was pared by 6 bases and J by 1 base, with 4 bases of the junction left unmatched. The CDR3 spans 15 residues. The CDR3 DNA follows: TGCGCCAGCAGCGACACTAGCGGGGGCACAGATACGCAGTATTTT. Protein product: CASSDTSGGTDTQYF.